This T cell receptor beta chain came from a study of identical twins. General study points: Out-of-frame TCR alpha sharing observed in monozygotic twins exceeded model estimates.

TCRdb re-analysed the 5' RACE reads in MiXCR, keeping a single row per CDR3 protein. The sample carries hundreds of thousands of distinct CDR3 sequences, under 8.5% recorded once. Germline lookup yields CDR1 SGHRS and CDR2 YFSETQ. The V end lost 0 bases, the J end lost 2 bases, and 12 bases lay between the germline ends. The CDR3 extends over 15 amino acids. This clonotype was observed a handful of times. The antigen is unknown. The sample was also reused in another study, on yellow fever vaccine responses in identical twins.

J is TRBJ2-7 and V is TRBV5-1; TRBD2 is a possible D gene (6 bases). This receptor was identified in a woman younger than 30 in good health. The sequenced sample was PBMCs. The CDR3 DNA sequence: TGCGCCAGCAGCTTGGTTAGGAGGGGAACCTACGAGCAGTACTTC. Translated: CASSLVRRGTYEQYF.